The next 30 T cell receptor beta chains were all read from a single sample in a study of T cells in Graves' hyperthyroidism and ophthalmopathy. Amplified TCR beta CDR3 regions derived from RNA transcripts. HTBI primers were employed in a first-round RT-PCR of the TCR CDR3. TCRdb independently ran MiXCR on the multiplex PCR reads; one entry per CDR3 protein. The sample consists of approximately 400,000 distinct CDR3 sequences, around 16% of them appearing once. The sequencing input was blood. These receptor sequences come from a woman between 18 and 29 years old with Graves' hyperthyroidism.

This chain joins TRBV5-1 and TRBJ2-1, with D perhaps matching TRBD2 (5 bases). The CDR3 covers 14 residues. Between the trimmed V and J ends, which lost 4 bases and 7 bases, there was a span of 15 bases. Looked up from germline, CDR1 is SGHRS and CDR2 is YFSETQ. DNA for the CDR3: TGCGCCAGCAGCGGAGGACCCTCCCTAAATGAGCAGTTCTTC. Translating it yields CASSGGPSLNEQFF. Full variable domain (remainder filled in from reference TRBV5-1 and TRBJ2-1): KAGVTQTPRYLIKTRGQQVTLSCSPISGHRSVSWYQQTPGQGLQFLFEYFSETQRNKGNFPGRFSGRQFSNSRSEMNVSTLELGDSALYLCASSGGPSLNEQFFGPGTRLTVL.

The CDR3 DNA reads TGTGCCAGCAGCCAAGATGGGACAGATACGCAGTATTTT. As protein: CASSQDGTDTQYF. The chain uses TRBV14 and TRBJ2-3, with D uncertain. The CDR3 extends over 13 amino acids. Between the trimmed V and J ends, which lost 0 bases and 3 bases, there was a span of 4 bases. Looked up from germline, CDR1 is SGHDN and CDR2 is FVKESK.

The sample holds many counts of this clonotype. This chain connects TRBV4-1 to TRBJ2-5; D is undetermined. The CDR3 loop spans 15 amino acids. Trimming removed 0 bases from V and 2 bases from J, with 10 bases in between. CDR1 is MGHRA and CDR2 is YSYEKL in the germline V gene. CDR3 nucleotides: TGCGCCAGCAGCCAAGAGAGTCTACCGCAAGAGACCCAGTACTTC. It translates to CASSQESLPQETQYF.

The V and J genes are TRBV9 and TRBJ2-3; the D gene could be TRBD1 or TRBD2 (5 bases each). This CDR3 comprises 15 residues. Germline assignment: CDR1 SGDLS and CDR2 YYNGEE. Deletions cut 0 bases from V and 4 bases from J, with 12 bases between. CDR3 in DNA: TGTGCCAGCAGCGTAGTGGGGCTAGCAGCAGATACGCAGTATTTT. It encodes CASSVVGLAADTQYF.

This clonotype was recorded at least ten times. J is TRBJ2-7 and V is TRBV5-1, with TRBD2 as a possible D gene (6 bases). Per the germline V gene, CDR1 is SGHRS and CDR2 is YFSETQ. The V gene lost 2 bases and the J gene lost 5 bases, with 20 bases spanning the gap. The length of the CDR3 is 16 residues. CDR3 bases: TGCGCCAGCAGCTTACAGCCTATCGACGGACTAAACGAGCAGTACTTC. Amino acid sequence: CASSLQPIDGLNEQYF.

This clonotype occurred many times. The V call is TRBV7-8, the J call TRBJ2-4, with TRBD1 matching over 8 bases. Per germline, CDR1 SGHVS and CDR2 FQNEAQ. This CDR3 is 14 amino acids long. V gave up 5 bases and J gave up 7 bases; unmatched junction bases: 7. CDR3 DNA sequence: TGTGCCAGCAGCACCGGACAGGGAACGAACATTCAGTACTTC. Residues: CASSTGQGTNIQYF.

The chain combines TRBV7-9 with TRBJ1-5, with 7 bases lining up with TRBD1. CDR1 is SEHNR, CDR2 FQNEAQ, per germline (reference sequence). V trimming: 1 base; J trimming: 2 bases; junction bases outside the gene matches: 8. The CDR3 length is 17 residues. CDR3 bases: TGTGCCAGCAGCTTAGGACAGGGAGAGTCGGGCAATCAGCCCCAGCATTTT. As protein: CASSLGQGESGNQPQHF.

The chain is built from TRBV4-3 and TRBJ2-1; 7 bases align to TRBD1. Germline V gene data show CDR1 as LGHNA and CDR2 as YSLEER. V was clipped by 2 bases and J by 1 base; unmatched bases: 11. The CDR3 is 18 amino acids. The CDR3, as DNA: TGCGCCAGCAGCCAATCCCCCAGAGGGGGCAGTTCCTACAATGAGCAGTTCTTC. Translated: CASSQSPRGGSSYNEQFF.

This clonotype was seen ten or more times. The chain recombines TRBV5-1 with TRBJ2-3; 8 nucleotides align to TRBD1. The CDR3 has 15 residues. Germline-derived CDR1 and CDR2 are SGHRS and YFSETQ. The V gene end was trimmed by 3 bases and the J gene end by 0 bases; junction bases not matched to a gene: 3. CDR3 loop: CASSSRQGSTDTQYF. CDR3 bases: TGCGCCAGCAGCTCGAGACAGGGGAGCACAGATACGCAGTATTTT.

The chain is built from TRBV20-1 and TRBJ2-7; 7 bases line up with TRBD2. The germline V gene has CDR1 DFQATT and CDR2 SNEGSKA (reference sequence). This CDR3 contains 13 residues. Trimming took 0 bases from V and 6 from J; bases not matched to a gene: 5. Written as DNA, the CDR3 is TGCAGTGCTAGAGAGGGAGGGATCCCCGAGCAGTACTTC. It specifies CSAREGGIPEQYF.

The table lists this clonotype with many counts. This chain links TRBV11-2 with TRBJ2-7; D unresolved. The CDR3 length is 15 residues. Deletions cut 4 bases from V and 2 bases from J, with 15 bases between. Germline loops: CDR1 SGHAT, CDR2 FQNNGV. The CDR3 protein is CASSSPRGRTYEQYF. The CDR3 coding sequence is TGTGCCAGCAGCTCACCTCGCGGCAGGACCTACGAGCAGTACTTC.

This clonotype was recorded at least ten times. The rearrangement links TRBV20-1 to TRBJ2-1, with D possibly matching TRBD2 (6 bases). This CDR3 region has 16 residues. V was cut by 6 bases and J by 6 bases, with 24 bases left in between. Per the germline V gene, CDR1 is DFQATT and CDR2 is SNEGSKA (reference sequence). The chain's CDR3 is CSARPQRGSRVNEQFF. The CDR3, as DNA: TGCAGTGCGCGGCCGCAACGGGGGAGTCGGGTCAATGAGCAGTTCTTC.

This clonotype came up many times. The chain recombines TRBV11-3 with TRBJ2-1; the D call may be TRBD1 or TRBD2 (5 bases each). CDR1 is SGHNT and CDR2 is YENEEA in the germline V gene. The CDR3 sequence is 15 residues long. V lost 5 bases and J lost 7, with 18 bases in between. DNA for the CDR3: TGTGCCAGCAGCCAGATTGGGGGAGCGACGAATGAGCAGTTCTTC. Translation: CASSQIGGATNEQFF. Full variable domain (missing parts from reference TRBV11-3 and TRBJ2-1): EAGVVQSPRYKIIEKKQPVAFWCNPISGHNTLYWYLQNLGQGPELLIRYENEEAVDDSQLPKDRFSAERLKGVDSTLKIQPAELGDSAVYLCASSQIGGATNEQFFGPGTRLTVL.

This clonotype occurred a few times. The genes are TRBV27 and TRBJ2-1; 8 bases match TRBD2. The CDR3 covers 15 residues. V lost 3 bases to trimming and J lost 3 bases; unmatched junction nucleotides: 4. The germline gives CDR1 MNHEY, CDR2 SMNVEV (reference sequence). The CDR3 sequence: CASSFISGSYNEQFF. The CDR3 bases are TGTGCCAGCAGTTTTATAAGCGGGAGCTACAATGAGCAGTTCTTC.

CDR3 sequence (DNA): TGTGCCAGCAGTTCCGAGTCCGAGCGGAGCTACAATGAGCAGTTCTTC. Its protein is CASSSESERSYNEQFF. The rearrangement uses TRBV28 and TRBJ2-1; D possibly corresponds to TRBD2 (5 bases). There are 16 residues in the CDR3. V was clipped by 4 bases and J by 3 bases, with 16 bases between them. Germline V gene sequence: CDR1 MDHEN, CDR2 SYDVKM. The variable domain in full, completed from reference TRBV28 and TRBJ2-1, reads DVKVTQSSRYLVKRTGEKVFLECVQDMDHENMFWYRQDPGLGLRLIYFSYDVKMKEKGDIPEGYSVSREKKERFSLILESASTNQTSMYLCASSSESERSYNEQFFGPGTRLTVL.

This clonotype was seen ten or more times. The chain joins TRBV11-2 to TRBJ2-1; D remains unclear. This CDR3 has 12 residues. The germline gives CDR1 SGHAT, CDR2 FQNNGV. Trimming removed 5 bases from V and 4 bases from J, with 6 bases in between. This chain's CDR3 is CASSLNYNEQFF. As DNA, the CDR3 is TGTGCCAGCAGCCTAAATTACAATGAGCAGTTCTTC.

CDR3 nucleotides: TGCAGTGCTATCCCCCGGACAGAGCAAGAGACCCAGTACTTC. As protein: CSAIPRTEQETQYF. The chain links TRBV20-1 to TRBJ2-5; D perhaps matches TRBD1 (6 bases). The V end lost 4 bases, the J end lost 2 bases, and 14 bases lay between the germline ends. The CDR3 has 14 residues. Germline V gives CDR1 DFQATT, CDR2 SNEGSKA (reference sequence).

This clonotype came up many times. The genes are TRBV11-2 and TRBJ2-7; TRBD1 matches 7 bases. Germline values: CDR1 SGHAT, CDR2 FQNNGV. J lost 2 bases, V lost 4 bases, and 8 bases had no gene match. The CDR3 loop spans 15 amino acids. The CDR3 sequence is CASSSPPTGAYEQYF. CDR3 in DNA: TGTGCCAGCAGCTCACCGCCTACAGGGGCCTACGAGCAGTACTTC. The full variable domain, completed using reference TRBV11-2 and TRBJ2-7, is EAGVAQSPRYKIIEKRQSVAFWCNPISGHATLYWYQQILGQGPKLLIQFQNNGVVDDSQLPKDRFSAERLKGVDSTLKIQPAKLEDSAVYLCASSSPPTGAYEQYFGPGTRLTVT.

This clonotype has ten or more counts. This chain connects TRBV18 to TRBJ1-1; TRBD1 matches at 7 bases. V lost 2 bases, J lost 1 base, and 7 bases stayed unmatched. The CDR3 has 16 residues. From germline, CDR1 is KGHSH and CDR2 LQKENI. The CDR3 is CASSPGQVGGNTEAFF. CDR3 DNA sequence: TGTGCCAGCTCACCAGGACAGGTGGGGGGGAACACTGAAGCTTTCTTT.

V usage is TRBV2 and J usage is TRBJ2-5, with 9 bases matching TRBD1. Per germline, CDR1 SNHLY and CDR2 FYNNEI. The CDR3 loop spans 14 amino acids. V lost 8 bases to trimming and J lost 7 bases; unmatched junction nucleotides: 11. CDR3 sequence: CASAGQGITLTQYF. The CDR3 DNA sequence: TGTGCCAGCGCCGGACAGGGGATAACGCTGACCCAGTACTTC.

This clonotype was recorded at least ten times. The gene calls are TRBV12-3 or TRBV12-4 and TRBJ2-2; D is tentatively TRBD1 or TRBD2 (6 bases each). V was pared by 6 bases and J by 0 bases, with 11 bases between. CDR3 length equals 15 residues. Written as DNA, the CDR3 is TGTGCCAGCAGAACCGGGGGCGCGAACACCGGGGAGCTGTTTTTT. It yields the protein CASRTGGANTGELFF.

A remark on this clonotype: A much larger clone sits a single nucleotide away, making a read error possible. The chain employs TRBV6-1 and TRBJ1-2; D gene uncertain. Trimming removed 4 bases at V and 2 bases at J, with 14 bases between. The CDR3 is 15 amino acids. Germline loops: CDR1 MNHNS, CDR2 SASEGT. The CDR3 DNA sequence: TGTGCCAGCAGTGTGGCGGACTCAACAAACTATGGCTACACCTTC. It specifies CASSVADSTNYGYTF.

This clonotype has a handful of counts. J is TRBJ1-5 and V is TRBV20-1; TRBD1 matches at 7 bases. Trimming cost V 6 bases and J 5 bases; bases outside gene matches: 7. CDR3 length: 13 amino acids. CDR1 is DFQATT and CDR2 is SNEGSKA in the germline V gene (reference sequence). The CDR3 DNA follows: TGCAGTGCCAAGGGACAGAATTATCAGCCCCAGCATTTT. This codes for CSAKGQNYQPQHF.

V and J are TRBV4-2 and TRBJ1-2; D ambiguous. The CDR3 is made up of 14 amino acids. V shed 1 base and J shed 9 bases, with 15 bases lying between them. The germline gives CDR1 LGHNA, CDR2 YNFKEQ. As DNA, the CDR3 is TGTGCCAGCAGCCAAGTCGACGAAATATTCAGCTACACCTTC. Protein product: CASSQVDEIFSYTF.

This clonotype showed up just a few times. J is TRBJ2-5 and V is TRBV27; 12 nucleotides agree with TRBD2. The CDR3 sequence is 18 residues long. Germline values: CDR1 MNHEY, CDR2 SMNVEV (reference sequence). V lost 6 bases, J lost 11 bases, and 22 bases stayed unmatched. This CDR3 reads CASSPRRIIRTSGIFQYF. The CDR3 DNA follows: TGTGCCAGCAGCCCGAGACGTATTATCAGGACTAGCGGGATCTTTCAGTACTTC.

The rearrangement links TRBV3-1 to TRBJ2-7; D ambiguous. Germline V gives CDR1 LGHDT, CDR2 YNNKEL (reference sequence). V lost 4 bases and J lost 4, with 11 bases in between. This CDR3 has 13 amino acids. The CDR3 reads CASSRTRGYEQYF. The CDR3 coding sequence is TGTGCCAGCAGCCGTACTCGTGGATACGAGCAGTACTTC.

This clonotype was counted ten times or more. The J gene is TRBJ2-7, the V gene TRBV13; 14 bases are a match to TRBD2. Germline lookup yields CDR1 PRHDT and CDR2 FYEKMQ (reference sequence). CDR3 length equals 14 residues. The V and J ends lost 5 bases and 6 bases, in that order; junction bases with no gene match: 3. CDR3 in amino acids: CASSGTSGRSEQYF. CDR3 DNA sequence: TGTGCCAGCAGCGGGACTAGCGGGAGAAGCGAGCAGTACTTC.

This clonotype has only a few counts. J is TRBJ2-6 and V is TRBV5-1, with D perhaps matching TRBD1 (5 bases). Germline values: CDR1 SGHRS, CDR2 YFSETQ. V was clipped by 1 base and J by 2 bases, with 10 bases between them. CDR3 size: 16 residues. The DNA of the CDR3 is TGCGCCAGCAGCTTGTTAGCAGGGACTGGGGCCAACGTCCTGACTTTC. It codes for CASSLLAGTGANVLTF.

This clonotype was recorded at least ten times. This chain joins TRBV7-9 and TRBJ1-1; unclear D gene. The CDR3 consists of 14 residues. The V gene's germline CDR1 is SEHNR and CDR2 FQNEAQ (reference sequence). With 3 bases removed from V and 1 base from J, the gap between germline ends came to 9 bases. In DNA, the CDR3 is TGTGCCAGCAGCTTTATTGGGGAGAACACTGAAGCTTTCTTT. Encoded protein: CASSFIGENTEAFF.

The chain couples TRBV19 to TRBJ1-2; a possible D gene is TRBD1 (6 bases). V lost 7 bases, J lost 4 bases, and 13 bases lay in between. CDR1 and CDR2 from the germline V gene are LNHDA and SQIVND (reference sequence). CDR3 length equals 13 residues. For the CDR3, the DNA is TGTGCCAGTAACCCCGGGACACGCTATGGCTACACCTTC. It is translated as CASNPGTRYGYTF.